The sequence of this T cell receptor (beta chain) was determined in a study of CD8+CD57+ T cells in acquired aplastic anemia. Whole-study context: Across the sorted CD4+ and CD8+ cells, DNA amounts averaged about 3.2 ug. Roughly 9.8 million reads, on average, were obtained for CD4+ cells from healthy donors. Whole-study findings and limits: Levels of CD8+ Simpson's diversity were not significantly distinct in patients versus controls. Patients and controls had in common 25 to 30 CD8+ CDR3 sequences.

CDR1 LNHDA and CDR2 SQIVND come from the germline V gene (reference sequence). V lost 5 bases and J lost 1, with 21 bases in between. The CDR3 has 18 residues. Concerning this clonotype itself: Its antigen is currently unknown.

CDR3 and TCR beta VDJ profiling relied on a genomic DNA template. TCRdb recomputed calls from the reads with MiXCR, one row per CDR3 protein. The top ten hold approximately 16% of the sample, which has some 190,000 distinct CDR3 sequences, less than 65% seen once. The chain links TRBV19 to TRBJ1-5, with D maybe TRBD1 (6 bases). Sequencing was carried out using sorted CD4+, CD8+, or CD8+CD57+ T cells (not recorded which) from PBMCs. This clonotype was sampled from a human donor in good health, serving as a control. CDR3 coding DNA: TGTGCCAGTAGTGGACCGGGACACGCTATTATAAGCAATCAGCCCCAGCATTTT. Protein product: CASSGPGHAIISNQPQHF.